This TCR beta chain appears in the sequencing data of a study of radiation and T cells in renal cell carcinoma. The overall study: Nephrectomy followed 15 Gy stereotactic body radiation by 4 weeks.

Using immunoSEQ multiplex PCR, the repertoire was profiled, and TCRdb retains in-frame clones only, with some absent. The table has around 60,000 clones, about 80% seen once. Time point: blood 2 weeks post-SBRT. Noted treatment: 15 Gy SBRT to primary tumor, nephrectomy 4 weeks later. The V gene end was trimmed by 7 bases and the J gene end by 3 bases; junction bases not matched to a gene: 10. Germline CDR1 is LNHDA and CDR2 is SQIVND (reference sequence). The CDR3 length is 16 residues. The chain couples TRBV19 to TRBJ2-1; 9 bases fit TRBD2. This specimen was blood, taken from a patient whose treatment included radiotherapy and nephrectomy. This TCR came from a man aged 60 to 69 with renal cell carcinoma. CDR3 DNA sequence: TGTGCCAGTAAGCCCGTGGTTAGCGGGAGCTACAATGAGCAGTTCTTC. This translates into CASKPVVSGSYNEQFF.